The rows below give T cell receptor beta chains drawn from one sample of a study of T cells in localized non-small cell lung cancer. Sequencing was performed with immunoSEQ multiplex PCR; in TCRdb, only in-frame clones are kept and a portion is missing. The repertoire holds tens of thousands of clones, with 80% to 85% as singletons. The sequences come from PBMCs, collected before any cancer treatment. The receptor set was obtained from a man aged 35 to 69 with stage II lung adenocarcinoma. The conserved cysteine and the conserved F or W are not part of the CDR3 here. D genes are given only for firm matches.

>TRBV11-3|NA|TRBJ2-5
ASSLGPPGETQY
>TRBV4-1|NA|TRBJ2-2
ASSQGPAENTGELF
>TRBV13|TRBD2|TRBJ2-1
ASSSILAGLDEQF
>TRBV2|NA|TRBJ2-7
ASHGEPYEQY
>TRBV5-1|TRBD1|TRBJ1-4
ASSDSTGTGPEKLF
>TRBV27|TRBD2|TRBJ2-1
ASSLSSLAATYNEQF
>TRBV5-1|TRBD2|TRBJ2-2
ASSSGTSGRPGELF
>TRBV30|NA|TRBJ1-6
AWIRKGAVSPLH
>TRBV9|NA|TRBJ2-1
ASSVAEYNEQF
>TRBV7-9|NA|TRBJ2-3
ASSDRGAITDTQY
>TRBV6-5|NA|TRBJ2-5
ASSYFGGETQY
>TRBV2|TRBD1|TRBJ2-1
ASSASTGGAYNEQF
>TRBV5-1|NA|TRBJ2-1
ASSLVSELGEQF
>TRBV5-1|NA|TRBJ1-2
ASSAVDYGYT
>TRBV6-1|TRBD2|TRBJ2-3
ASIAGAVTDTQY
>TRBV27|TRBD2|TRBJ2-7
ASSLLAGAGEQY
>TRBV19|NA|TRBJ1-1
ASSMGVGEAF
>TRBV9|TRBD1|TRBJ1-2
ASSEGQVTGYT
>TRBV9|TRBD2|TRBJ2-3
ASSGLRELTHTQY
>TRBV2|TRBD2|TRBJ2-1
ASNRPSGGNEQF
>TRBV7-9|NA|TRBJ2-3
ASSSQLSDTQY
>TRBV7-2|TRBD2|TRBJ2-1
ASSRGLANEQF
>TRBV9|TRBD1|TRBJ2-3
ASSAGQGAMDTQY
>TRBV2|NA|TRBJ1-2
ASNGGNNYGYT
>TRBV14|NA|TRBJ1-2
ASSQVNRWGYT
>TRBV6-6|NA|TRBJ1-2
AIQDTEYGYT
>TRBV19|NA|TRBJ2-5
ASSYSGLGQETQY
>TRBV19|NA|TRBJ1-5
ASSILGGNQPQH